Following are 18 T cell receptor beta chains from one sample sequenced in a study of T cells in Graves' hyperthyroidism and ophthalmopathy. Researchers took RNA transcripts and amplified the TCR beta CDR3 regions from them. Using the HTBI primer set, a first-round RT-PCR was run on the TCR CDR3. TCRdb redid the calling of the multiplex PCR reads with MiXCR, one entry per CDR3 protein. The sample contains some 760,000 distinct CDR3 sequences, roughly 15% of which appear only once. Sample: blood. The receptors derive from a woman between 18 and 29 years old with Graves' hyperthyroidism.

In its sample, this clonotype was seen many times. This rearrangement joins TRBV28 to TRBJ2-7; TRBD2 is a possible D gene (5 bases). The germline V gene encodes CDR1 MDHEN and CDR2 SYDVKM. This CDR3 has 13 residues. Trimming took off 7 bases at V and 4 bases at J, with 14 bases between the two ends. CDR3 in amino acids: CASIQGSPYEQYF. Here the CDR3 DNA reads TGTGCCAGCATACAAGGGAGCCCATACGAGCAGTACTTC.

This clonotype turned up a few times. This chain uses TRBV6-1 with TRBJ2-5; 11 nucleotides agree with TRBD1. V lost 8 bases and J lost 5; bases outside the gene matches: 7. CDR1 MNHNS and CDR2 SASEGT come from the germline V gene. The CDR3 spans 14 residues. The chain's CDR3 is CASRRTGGVETQYF. The CDR3 DNA sequence: TGTGCCAGCCGCCGGACAGGGGGCGTCGAGACCCAGTACTTC.

There are many counts of this clonotype. This sequence joins TRBV11-3 and TRBJ2-7; D uncertain. The CDR3 totals 14 residues. Trimming cost V 0 bases and J 2 bases, with 8 bases left between them. Germline CDR1 and CDR2: SGHNT and YENEEA. The CDR3 protein is CASSLESLPYEQYF. Here the CDR3 DNA reads TGTGCCAGCAGCTTAGAGAGCCTCCCCTACGAGCAGTACTTC.

This clonotype was seen many times. V gene TRBV13 combines with J gene TRBJ2-1; 13 bases match TRBD2. The germline CDR1 and CDR2 sequences are PRHDT and FYEKMQ (reference sequence). V was pared by 4 bases and J by 4 bases, with 7 bases of the junction left unmatched. This CDR3 is 17 amino acids long. This CDR3 is CASSSGTSGILYNEQFF. In DNA form, the CDR3 reads TGTGCCAGCAGCTCCGGGACTAGCGGGATCCTTTACAATGAGCAGTTCTTC.

This clonotype was observed a few times. The gene calls are TRBV12-5 and TRBJ2-1, with 8 positions matching TRBD1. CDR1 and CDR2 (germline): LGHNT, FRNRAP. This CDR3 has 16 residues. V shed 0 bases and J 2 bases; nucleotides not matched to a gene: 3. CDR3 region: CASGLVLTGAYNEQFF. The CDR3 DNA follows: TGTGCTAGTGGTTTGGTACTGACAGGGGCCTACAATGAGCAGTTCTTC.

The V gene is TRBV18, the J gene TRBJ2-2; D not resolved. Germline CDR1 is KGHSH and CDR2 is LQKENI. V lost 2 bases and J lost 0, with 10 bases in between. The CDR3 runs 16 residues. CDR3 sequence: CASSPVVATNTGELFF. CDR3 nucleotide sequence: TGTGCCAGCTCACCAGTGGTAGCCACGAACACCGGGGAGCTGTTTTTT.

To note about this clonotype: A read error may explain this, as a much larger clone is one base away. The J gene is TRBJ1-6, the V gene TRBV12-3 or TRBV12-4; TRBD1 is a possible D gene (5 bases). The CDR3 is made up of 16 amino acids. Trimming cost V 6 bases and J 2 bases, with 14 bases left between them. DNA for the CDR3: TGTGCCAGCAGCAGCGGGGCTCCAGCCTATAATTCACCCCTCCACTTT. Translating gives CASSSGAPAYNSPLHF.

This clonotype was seen a few times. The gene calls are TRBV20-1 and TRBJ2-1; D possibly corresponds to TRBD2 (6 bases). The CDR3 is made up of 13 amino acids. Germline V gene sequence: CDR1 DFQATT, CDR2 SNEGSKA (reference sequence). Trimming pared 8 bases from V and 4 bases from J, leaving 15 bases between. The CDR3 sequence is CSLLAGPYNEQFF. DNA of the CDR3: TGCAGTCTCCTGGCGGGGCCTTACAATGAGCAGTTCTTC.

This chain joins TRBV7-3 and TRBJ2-5; D remains ambiguous. The germline V and J ends were trimmed by 8 bases and 1 base, with 14 bases remaining between them. Looked up from germline, CDR1 is SGHTA and CDR2 is FQGTGA. The CDR3 runs 14 residues. The CDR3 reads CASSYGLPQETQYF. The CDR3 DNA is TGTGCCAGCTCGTACGGTCTCCCCCAAGAGACCCAGTACTTC.

The rearrangement uses TRBV7-9 and TRBJ2-3; 9 positions match TRBD1. Trimming at V came to 5 bases and at J to 3 bases, leaving 9 bases not matched to a gene. CDR1 SEHNR and CDR2 FQNEAQ come from the germline V gene (reference sequence). The CDR3 contains 16 residues. The DNA for the CDR3 is TGTGCCAGCAGCAACCGGGACAGGGTAACGACAGATACGCAGTATTTT. Residues: CASSNRDRVTTDTQYF.

This clonotype has just a few counts. The rearrangement links TRBV5-5 to TRBJ2-4, with TRBD1 matching over 7 bases. From germline, CDR1 is SGHKS and CDR2 YYEKEE (reference sequence). CDR3 length: 16 residues. With V trimmed by 1 base and J by 2 bases, 6 bases remained unmatched. CDR3: CASSLPTQGSKNIQYF. CDR3 nucleotide sequence: TGTGCCAGCAGCTTGCCCACACAGGGGTCCAAAAACATTCAGTACTTC.

At least ten counts were recorded for this clonotype. The V call is TRBV2, the J call TRBJ2-1; 14 positions agree with TRBD2. The CDR3 contains 15 residues. With 6 bases clipped from V and 7 bases from J, the junction kept 5 bases outside the gene matches. Germline V gives CDR1 SNHLY, CDR2 FYNNEI. The CDR3: CASRERLAGGNEQFF. CDR3 DNA: TGTGCCAGCAGGGAAAGACTAGCGGGAGGGAATGAGCAGTTCTTC.

The chain couples TRBV30 to TRBJ2-4; D possibly corresponds to TRBD2 (5 bases). The V gene's germline CDR1 is GTSNPN and CDR2 SVGIG (reference sequence). V lost 0 bases and J lost 13, with 19 bases in between. The length of the CDR3 is 14 residues. CDR3 in DNA: TGTGCCTGGAGTGTTGGGAGTGGGGTCGCTCTACAGTACTTC. It codes for CAWSVGSGVALQYF.

V and J are TRBV7-9 and TRBJ2-5; 8 bases align to TRBD1. Germline V CDR1 and CDR2: SEHNR, FQNEAQ (reference sequence). V lost 6 bases to trimming and J lost 5 bases; unmatched junction nucleotides: 5. CDR3 size: 13 residues. CDR3: CASRSGGWETQYF. The CDR3 region has the DNA TGTGCCAGCAGATCAGGGGGCTGGGAGACCCAGTACTTC.

The chain is built from TRBV5-6 and TRBJ2-5; D remains ambiguous. CDR1 and CDR2 (germline): SGHDT, YYEEEE. The CDR3 loop spans 16 amino acids. V dropped 4 bases and J dropped 5 bases, with 21 bases sitting between them. The CDR3 region has the DNA TGTGCCAGCAGCCCGCTGGCGTCGCCATTCCGGGAGACCCAGTACTTC. It encodes CASSPLASPFRETQYF.

In this sample, this clonotype turned up a few times. The CDR3 nucleotides read TGTGCCAGCACCGATAGAAGCGGGGTGGCTGAAGCTTTCTTT. Its protein is CASTDRSGVAEAFF. The chain joins TRBV6-2 or TRBV6-3 to TRBJ1-1; D remains unclear. Trimming shortened V by 7 bases and J by 6 bases, and 18 bases separated the two germline ends. Per the germline V gene, CDR1 is MNHEY and CDR2 is SVGEGT. The CDR3 has 14 amino acids.

Comments on this clonotype: Since a much larger clone is just one base distant, this may be a read error. The chain carries TRBV30 and TRBJ2-7; 10 bases line up with TRBD1. Trimming cost V 5 bases and J 2 bases; bases outside gene matches: 6. Germline CDR1 reads GTSNPN; CDR2 reads SVGIG (reference sequence). CDR3 length equals 14 residues. CDR3: CAWGPGQGPYEQYF. CDR3 DNA: TGTGCCTGGGGTCCGGGACAGGGGCCCTACGAGCAGTACTTC.

This clonotype was recorded at least ten times. This chain uses TRBV2 with TRBJ1-2; D remains unclear. The germline V gene has CDR1 SNHLY and CDR2 FYNNEI. The V end lost 7 bases, the J end lost 1 base, and 7 bases lay between the germline ends. The CDR3 totals 12 residues. DNA of the CDR3: TGTGCCAGCACAAGAGTTAACTATGGCTACACCTTC. Protein: CASTRVNYGYTF.